These 29 T cell receptor beta chains originate from one sample sequenced in a study of T cell changes during pregnancy in multiple sclerosis. The data were produced by immunoSEQ multiplex PCR, yet TCRdb's version contains in-frame clones alone and is incomplete. This repertoire shows fewer than 65,000 clones, 75% to 95% found once; its top ten account for over 0.7%. Material: peripheral blood, obtained before pregnancy. The origin of the receptors is a female donor with multiple sclerosis, enrolled in a pregnancy study.

V and J are TRBV13 and TRBJ1-2; tentatively, D is TRBD1 (5 bases). Trimming shortened V by 4 bases and J by 1 base, and 10 bases separated the two germline ends. The CDR3 runs 14 residues. Per the germline V gene, CDR1 is PRHDT and CDR2 is FYEKMQ (reference sequence). In DNA form, the CDR3 reads TGTGCCAGCAGCTACGCAGACAGTAACTATGGCTACACCTTC. Its protein is CASSYADSNYGYTF.

The chain is built from TRBV5-4 and TRBJ2-7, with a weak D call TRBD1 (6 bases). V was shortened by 4 bases and J by 2 bases, with 19 bases between the two germline ends. Per the germline V gene, CDR1 is SGHNT and CDR2 is YYREEE (reference sequence). The CDR3 sequence is 16 residues long. CDR3 residues: CASSLPLGDTTYEQYF. For the CDR3, the DNA is TGTGCCAGCAGCCTACCCCTCGGGGACACGACCTACGAGCAGTACTTC. Full variable domain (remainder filled in from reference TRBV5-4 and TRBJ2-7): ETGVTQSPTHLIKTRGQQVTLRCSSQSGHNTVSWYQQALGQGPQFIFQYYREEENGRGNFPPRFSGLQFPNYSSELNVNALELDDSALYLCASSLPLGDTTYEQYFGPGTRLTVT.

The chain couples TRBV6-4 to TRBJ1-2; D is ambiguous. CDR3 length equals 14 residues. V shed 5 bases and J shed 2 bases, with 12 bases lying between them. Germline CDR1 reads MRHNA; CDR2 reads SNTAGT. The CDR3 DNA follows: TGTGCCAGCAGTCCTAGGACGGGGAACTATGGCTACACCTTC. Its translation is CASSPRTGNYGYTF.

J is TRBJ1-1 and V is TRBV5-6; D call uncertain. The V gene lost 2 bases and the J gene lost 1 base, with 6 bases spanning the gap. Germline V gene data show CDR1 as SGHDT and CDR2 as YYEEEE. This CDR3 region has 13 residues. CDR3 in DNA: TGTGCCAGCAGCTTCGCCAGGAACACTGAAGCTTTCTTT. Amino acid sequence: CASSFARNTEAFF.

This sequence joins TRBV5-5 and TRBJ1-2; D not resolved. CDR3 length equals 13 residues. CDR1 SGHKS and CDR2 YYEKEE come from the germline V gene (reference sequence). Trimming pared 1 base from V and 0 bases from J, leaving 4 bases between. CDR3 protein: CASSLFANYGYTF. CDR3 nucleotides: TGTGCCAGCAGCTTGTTCGCTAACTATGGCTACACCTTC.

The V and J genes are TRBV6-1 and TRBJ1-5; the D is unclear. The germline V and J ends were trimmed by 8 bases and 1 base, with 9 bases remaining between them. Germline V gene lookup returns CDR1 MNHNS and CDR2 SASEGT. The CDR3 sequence is 13 residues long. This CDR3 reads CASEVQSNQPQHF. The CDR3 DNA follows: TGTGCCAGCGAAGTACAGAGCAATCAGCCCCAGCATTTT.

This chain joins TRBV6-5 and TRBJ1-5; a weak D match, TRBD1 (6 bases). This CDR3 comprises 15 residues. The V gene's germline CDR1 is MNHEY and CDR2 SVGAGI. V was trimmed by 4 bases and J by 3 bases, leaving 13 bases between them. The CDR3 DNA reads as TGTGCCAGCAGTTTAAGGGGGGGAAACAATCAGCCCCAGCATTTT. Its translation is CASSLRGGNNQPQHF.

This chain uses TRBV18 with TRBJ2-3; 9 bases fit TRBD2. Germline-derived CDR1 and CDR2 are KGHSH and LQKENI. J gave up 4 bases and V 4 bases, and 12 bases lay outside the gene matches. CDR3 length: 17 amino acids. The CDR3 coding sequence is TGTGCCAGCTCACGTTCCGAACGCGGGGGGGGAGCAGATACGCAGTATTTT. It is translated as CASSRSERGGGADTQYF. The entire variable domain, with the rest obtained from reference TRBV18 and TRBJ2-3, is as follows: NAGVMQNPRHLVRRRGQEARLRCSPMKGHSHVYWYRQLPEEGLKFMVYLQKENIIDESGMPKERFSAEFPKEGPSILRIQQVVRGDSAAYFCASSRSERGGGADTQYFGPGTRLTVL.

This chain connects TRBV9 to TRBJ2-7, with TRBD2 identical over 10 bases. The V gene end was trimmed by 4 bases and the J gene end by 5 bases; junction bases not matched to a gene: 15. CDR3 length: 17 residues. Germline values: CDR1 SGDLS, CDR2 YYNGEE. Here the CDR3 DNA reads TGTGCCAGCAGCACCCAGGTGGCTAGCGGGGGTTCAGACGAGCAGTACTTC. This translates into CASSTQVASGGSDEQYF. Full variable domain (remainder filled in from reference TRBV9 and TRBJ2-7): DSGVTQTPKHLITATGQRVTLRCSPRSGDLSVYWYQQSLDQGLQFLIQYYNGEERAKGNILERFSAQQFPDLHSELNLSSLELGDSALYFCASSTQVASGGSDEQYFGPGTRLTVT.

The chain links TRBV10-3 to TRBJ1-2; D possibly corresponds to TRBD1 (5 bases). Trimming took 6 bases from V and 4 from J, leaving 12 bases between them. This CDR3 has 13 amino acids. Germline V gives CDR1 ENHRY, CDR2 SYGVKD. The CDR3 DNA follows: TGTGCCATCAGGGCGACAGTTGGCTATGGCTACACCTTC. Amino acids: CAIRATVGYGYTF.

The chain is built from TRBV10-3 and TRBJ2-5, with 7 bases matching TRBD2. Trimming took 5 bases from V and 1 from J; bases not matched to a gene: 7. This CDR3 spans 15 amino acids. Per the germline V gene, CDR1 is ENHRY and CDR2 is SYGVKD. CDR3 residues: CAISTIRGGQETQYF. In DNA, the CDR3 is TGTGCCATCAGTACTATCCGCGGGGGCCAAGAGACCCAGTACTTC.

The chain is built from TRBV11-2 and TRBJ2-3; 7 nucleotides line up with TRBD1. The V gene end was trimmed by 3 bases and the J gene end by 5 bases; junction bases not matched to a gene: 2. Germline values: CDR1 SGHAT, CDR2 FQNNGV. The CDR3 totals 13 residues. As DNA, the CDR3 is TGTGCCAGCAGCTTTACAGGGGTAGATACGCAGTATTTT. Translation gives CASSFTGVDTQYF. The variable domain in full, completed from reference TRBV11-2 and TRBJ2-3, reads EAGVAQSPRYKIIEKRQSVAFWCNPISGHATLYWYQQILGQGPKLLIQFQNNGVVDDSQLPKDRFSAERLKGVDSTLKIQPAKLEDSAVYLCASSFTGVDTQYFGPGTRLTVL.

The genes are TRBV2 and TRBJ1-1; D call uncertain. Trimming stripped 8 bases from V and 10 bases from J, with 11 bases between. The CDR3 spans 10 residues. CDR1 SNHLY and CDR2 FYNNEI come from the germline V gene. The CDR3 sequence is CASSGMRAFF. In DNA, the CDR3 is TGTGCCAGCTCAGGTATGAGAGCTTTCTTT.

This clone is a singleton in its sample. V is TRBV5-6 and J is TRBJ1-1, with D tentatively TRBD1 (6 bases). The V end lost 4 bases, the J end lost 2 bases, and 15 bases lay between the germline ends. From germline, CDR1 is SGHDT and CDR2 YYEEEE. This CDR3 has 15 amino acids. The DNA of the CDR3 is TGTGCCAGCAGCCCACGGAGGACAGCCAACACTGAAGCTTTCTTT. Translation: CASSPRRTANTEAFF.

The rearrangement links TRBV19 to TRBJ1-1; 10 nucleotides line up with TRBD1. V was clipped by 4 bases and J by 6 bases; unmatched bases: 11. The CDR3 consists of 16 residues. The germline CDR1 and CDR2 sequences are LNHDA and SQIVND (reference sequence). CDR3 in amino acids: CASSKNRQGAVAEAFF. As DNA, the CDR3 is TGTGCCAGTAGTAAAAATCGACAGGGGGCGGTGGCTGAAGCTTTCTTT.

The J gene is TRBJ1-2, the V gene TRBV6-6; D unresolved. The CDR3 totals 14 residues. V lost 5 bases and J 4 bases, leaving 14 bases between the germline ends. In germline, CDR1 is MNHNY, CDR2 SVGAGI (reference sequence). The CDR3 spells CASSIEPGVYGYTF. The CDR3, as DNA: TGTGCCAGCAGTATTGAGCCGGGAGTCTATGGCTACACCTTC.

This rearrangement joins TRBV10-2 to TRBJ1-5; D is undetermined. This CDR3 is built from 14 residues. CDR1 is WSHSY and CDR2 is SAAADI in the germline V gene. V lost 4 bases, J lost 6 bases, and 13 bases lay in between. The DNA of the CDR3 is TGCGCCAGCAGTGTACGGCAGGCAAGTCAGCCCCAGCATTTT. Its protein product is CASSVRQASQPQHF.

The count of this clone is one. V usage is TRBV4-3 and J usage is TRBJ1-2; TRBD1 matches at 9 bases. There are 16 residues in the CDR3. V dropped 4 bases and J dropped 8; count of bases not matched to a gene: 14. Per the germline V gene, CDR1 is LGHNA and CDR2 is YSLEER. The CDR3 region is CASSPEVGDRVRGYTF. As DNA, the CDR3 is TGCGCCAGCAGCCCGGAAGTGGGGGACAGGGTAAGGGGCTACACCTTC.

This chain uses TRBV6-4 with TRBJ2-5; D perhaps matches TRBD1 (6 bases). CDR1 and CDR2 (germline): MRHNA, SNTAGT. Trimming removed 0 bases from V and 5 bases from J, with 22 bases in between. There are 18 residues in the CDR3. This CDR3 is CASSDSFGILPQGETQYF. CDR3 nucleotides: TGTGCCAGCAGTGACTCGTTCGGGATTCTACCGCAGGGGGAGACCCAGTACTTC.

This clone appeared once. CDR3 sequence: CASSLSRVSTGELFF. The CDR3 DNA reads TGTGCCAGCAGCTTGAGTAGAGTATCAACCGGGGAGCTGTTTTTT. The chain has TRBV5-4 and TRBJ2-2; unclear D gene. The length of the CDR3 is 15 residues. The germline V and J ends were trimmed by 1 base and 5 bases, with 12 bases remaining between them. In germline, CDR1 is SGHNT, CDR2 YYREEE (reference sequence).

V and J are TRBV7-9 and TRBJ1-1; maybe TRBD1 (6 bases). V was cut by 8 bases and J by 5 bases, with 18 bases left in between. CDR1 and CDR2 from the germline V gene are SEHNR and FQNEAQ (reference sequence). This CDR3 is built from 14 residues. The CDR3 DNA follows: TGTGCCAGCGGAGGAGCGGGGGCCCTTACTGAAGCTTTCTTT. The encoded protein is CASGGAGALTEAFF.

The CDR3 sequence is CASSLEFRKYEQYF. In DNA form, the CDR3 reads TGCGCCAGCAGCTTGGAGTTCAGAAAGTACGAGCAGTACTTC. The chain carries TRBV5-1 and TRBJ2-7; no reliable D call. Per germline, CDR1 SGHRS and CDR2 YFSETQ. Between the trimmed V and J ends, which lost 0 bases and 4 bases, there was a span of 11 bases. This CDR3 comprises 14 residues.

The chain has TRBV11-1 and TRBJ2-7; perhaps TRBD2 as D (5 bases). V was clipped by 3 bases and J by 0 bases, with 6 bases between them. The V gene's germline CDR1 is SGHAT and CDR2 FQDESV (reference sequence). This CDR3 contains 13 residues. The CDR3 nucleotides read TGTGCCAGCAGCTTCGGGATCTCCTACGAGCAGTACTTC. Translated: CASSFGISYEQYF.

This clone appeared a single time. The chain has TRBV9 and TRBJ1-5; 7 nucleotides align to TRBD1. The junction had 7 bases not matched to a gene; V was cut back by 0 bases and J by 10 bases. This CDR3 contains 14 residues. CDR1 and CDR2 from the germline V gene are SGDLS and YYNGEE. This CDR3 reads CASSVGEGAHPQHF. The CDR3 nucleotides are TGTGCCAGCAGCGTAGGAGAGGGGGCGCATCCCCAGCATTTT. Using reference TRBV9 and TRBJ1-5 for the parts outside the CDR3, the full variable domain is DSGVTQTPKHLITATGQRVTLRCSPRSGDLSVYWYQQSLDQGLQFLIQYYNGEERAKGNILERFSAQQFPDLHSELNLSSLELGDSALYFCASSVGEGAHPQHFGDGTRLSIL.

The rearrangement links TRBV5-5 to TRBJ1-5; 9 bases fit TRBD1. The CDR3 length is 16 residues. Germline V lookup: CDR1 SGHKS, CDR2 YYEKEE (reference sequence). V lost 1 base, J lost 5 bases, and 7 bases stayed unmatched. The CDR3, as DNA: TGTGCCAGCAGCTTGAGTAAGGGACAGGGTGATCAGCCCCAGCATTTT. Translation: CASSLSKGQGDQPQHF.

The genes are TRBV6-6 and TRBJ1-5; TRBD1 matches 8 bases. CDR3 length equals 16 residues. The V and J ends lost 2 bases and 5 bases, in that order; junction bases with no gene match: 8. Germline CDR1 and CDR2: MNHNY and SVGAGI (reference sequence). This CDR3 is CASSYPGQGGDQPQHF. The CDR3 DNA follows: TGTGCCAGCAGTTACCCCGGACAGGGCGGCGATCAGCCCCAGCATTTT.

The J gene is TRBJ2-7, the V gene TRBV4-3, with 9 nucleotides matching TRBD1. CDR1 LGHNA and CDR2 YSLEER come from the germline V gene. The CDR3 consists of 17 residues. V dropped 2 bases and J dropped 3; count of bases not matched to a gene: 11. CDR3 loop: CASSQFPAGQGNYEQYF. Here the CDR3 DNA reads TGCGCCAGCAGCCAATTTCCAGCCGGACAGGGGAACTACGAGCAGTACTTC.

The rearrangement joins TRBV7-9 to TRBJ1-4, with D maybe TRBD1 (6 bases). V lost 4 bases to trimming and J lost 5 bases, with 17 bases between them. The CDR3 loop spans 16 amino acids. Germline V gene sequence: CDR1 SEHNR, CDR2 FQNEAQ (reference sequence). The CDR3 sequence is CASSSNPGHTNEKLFF. The CDR3 coding sequence is TGTGCCAGCAGCTCAAACCCGGGACACACGAATGAAAAACTGTTTTTT.

This clone was observed a handful of times. The CDR3 is CASSLERGLNQPQHF. The CDR3 DNA is TGTGCCAGCAGCTTGGAAAGGGGTCTAAATCAGCCCCAGCATTTT. The chain recombines TRBV7-2 with TRBJ1-5, with D possibly TRBD1 on 5 matching bases. The germline CDR1 and CDR2 sequences are SGHTA and FQGNSA. The CDR3 totals 15 residues. The V end lost 3 bases, the J end lost 4 bases, and 13 bases lay between the germline ends.